The clone carrying this T cell receptor (beta chain) occurred a few times. This sample stems from a study of T cells after yellow fever vaccination. The CDR3 runs 15 residues. The ends were cut back, 8 bases at V and 1 base at J, with 20 bases in the middle. CDR1 and CDR2 from the germline V gene are DFQATT and SNEGSKA (reference sequence). TCRdb ran MiXCR on the 5' RACE reads and lists one entry per CDR3 protein. Here the sample spans a few hundred thousand distinct CDR3 sequences, over 15% being singletons. The chain carries TRBV20-1 and TRBJ1-1; no firm D call. This specimen consisted of PBMCs, obtained before the yellow fever booster vaccination. This clonotype was obtained from a man between 18 and 29 years old who received the YFV17D yellow fever vaccine. Written as DNA, the CDR3 is TGCAGTCCTTGTACCTGGAAGCGGGCGAACACTGAAGCTTTCTTT. Translation gives CSPCTWKRANTEAFF.